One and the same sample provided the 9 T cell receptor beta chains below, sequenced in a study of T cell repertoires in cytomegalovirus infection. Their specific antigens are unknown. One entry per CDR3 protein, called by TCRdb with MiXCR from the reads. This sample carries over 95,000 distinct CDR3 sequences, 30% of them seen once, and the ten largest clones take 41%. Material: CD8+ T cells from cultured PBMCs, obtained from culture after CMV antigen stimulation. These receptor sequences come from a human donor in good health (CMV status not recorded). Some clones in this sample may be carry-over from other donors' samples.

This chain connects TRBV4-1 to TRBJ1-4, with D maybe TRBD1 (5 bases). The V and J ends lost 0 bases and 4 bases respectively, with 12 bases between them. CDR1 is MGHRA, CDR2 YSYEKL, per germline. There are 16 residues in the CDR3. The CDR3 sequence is CASSQDWSQGNEKLFF. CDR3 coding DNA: TGCGCCAGCAGCCAAGATTGGAGCCAGGGTAATGAAAAACTGTTTTTT.

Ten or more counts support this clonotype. The CDR3 is CASSNSQGVSYNSPLHF. CDR3 coding DNA: TGTGCCAGCAGTAACAGCCAGGGAGTCTCCTATAATTCACCCCTCCACTTT. The chain links TRBV2 to TRBJ1-6; possibly TRBD1 for D (5 bases). The germline V gene encodes CDR1 SNHLY and CDR2 FYNNEI. The CDR3 contains 17 residues. V was shortened by 5 bases and J by 0 bases, with 14 bases between the two germline ends.

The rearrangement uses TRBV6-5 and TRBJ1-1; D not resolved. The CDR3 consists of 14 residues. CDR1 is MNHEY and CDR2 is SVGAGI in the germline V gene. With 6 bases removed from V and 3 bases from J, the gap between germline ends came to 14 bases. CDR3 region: CASRSGTSYTEAFF. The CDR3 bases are TGTGCCAGCAGATCTGGCACGTCATACACTGAAGCTTTCTTT.

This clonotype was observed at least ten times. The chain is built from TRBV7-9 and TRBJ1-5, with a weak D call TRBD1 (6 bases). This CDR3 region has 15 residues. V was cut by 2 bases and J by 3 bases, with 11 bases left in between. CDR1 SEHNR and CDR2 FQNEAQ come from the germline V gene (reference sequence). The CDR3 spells CASSLSQGPNQPQHF. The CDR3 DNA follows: TGTGCCAGCAGCTTATCACAGGGCCCCAATCAGCCCCAGCATTTT.

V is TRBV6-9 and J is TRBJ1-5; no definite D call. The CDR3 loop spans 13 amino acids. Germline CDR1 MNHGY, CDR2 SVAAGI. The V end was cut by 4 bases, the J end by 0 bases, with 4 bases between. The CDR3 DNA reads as TGTGCCAGCAGTTGGGGTAGCAATCAGCCCCAGCATTTT. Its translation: CASSWGSNQPQHF.

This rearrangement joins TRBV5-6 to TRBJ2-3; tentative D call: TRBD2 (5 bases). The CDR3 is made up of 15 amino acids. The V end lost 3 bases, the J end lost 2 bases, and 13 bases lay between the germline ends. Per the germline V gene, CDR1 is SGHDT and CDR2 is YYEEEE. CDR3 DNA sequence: TGTGCCAGCAGCTCACGGACTTACGCCACAGATACGCAGTATTTT. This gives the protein CASSSRTYATDTQYF.

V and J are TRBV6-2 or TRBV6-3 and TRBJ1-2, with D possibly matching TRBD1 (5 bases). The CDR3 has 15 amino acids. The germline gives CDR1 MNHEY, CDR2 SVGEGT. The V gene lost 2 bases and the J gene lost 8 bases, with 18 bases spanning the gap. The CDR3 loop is CASSYARGSGKGYTF. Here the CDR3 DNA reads TGTGCCAGCAGTTACGCCCGGGGGAGCGGAAAAGGCTACACCTTC.

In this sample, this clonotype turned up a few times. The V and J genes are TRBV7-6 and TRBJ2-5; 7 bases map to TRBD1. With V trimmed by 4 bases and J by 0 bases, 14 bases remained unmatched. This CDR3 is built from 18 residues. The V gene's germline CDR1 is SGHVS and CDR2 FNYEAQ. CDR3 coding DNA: TGTGCCAGCAGCTCCCTCTATGACAGGGCCGGGTACCAAGAGACCCAGTACTTC. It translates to CASSSLYDRAGYQETQYF.

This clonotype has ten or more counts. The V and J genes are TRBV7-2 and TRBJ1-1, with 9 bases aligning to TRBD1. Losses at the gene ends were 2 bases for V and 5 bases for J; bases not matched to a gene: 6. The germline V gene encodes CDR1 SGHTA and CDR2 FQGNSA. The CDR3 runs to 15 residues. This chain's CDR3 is CASSLYRGLGTEAFF. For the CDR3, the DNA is TGTGCCAGCAGCTTATACAGGGGGCTGGGGACTGAAGCTTTCTTT. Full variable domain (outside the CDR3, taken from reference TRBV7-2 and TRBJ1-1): GAGVSQSPSNKVTEKGKDVELRCDPISGHTALYWYRQSLGQGLEFLIYFQGNSAPDKSGLPSDRFSAERTGGSVSTLTIQRTQQEDSAVYLCASSLYRGLGTEAFFGQGTRLTVV.